Reported below is one T cell receptor (beta chain). This specimen belongs to a study of T cell responses to AZD1222 COVID-19 vaccine. The CDR3 covers 15 residues. The ends lost 5 bases at V and 6 bases at J; junction bases unmatched: 6. Looked up from germline, CDR1 is SGHVS and CDR2 is FNYEAQ. Measured with immunoSEQ multiplex PCR; TCRdb has only the in-frame clones, and not every one. The repertoire holds about 200,000 clones, with roughly 92% as singletons. The material was peripheral blood, obtained on day 0 of AZD1222 vaccination. This clonotype was obtained from an adult in good health. The J gene is TRBJ2-2, the V gene TRBV7-6; 10 nucleotides line up with TRBD1. In DNA, the CDR3 is TGTGCCAGCAGCCGGGACAGGGGTTGGGCCGGGGAGCTGTTTTTT. Protein: CASSRDRGWAGELFF.